Below, 18 T cell receptor beta chains from the same sample are listed, as sequenced in a study of blood T cell repertoires in COVID-19. Measured with immunoSEQ multiplex PCR; TCRdb has only the in-frame clones, and not every one. The table records more than 200,000 clones, more than 70% of them present only once. Material for sequencing was peripheral blood. Source of these receptors: a woman in her forties who had recovered from COVID-19.

The chain joins TRBV5-5 to TRBJ2-7; perhaps TRBD2 as D (6 bases). Germline CDR1 reads SGHKS; CDR2 reads YYEKEE (reference sequence). Trimming left V 3 bases short and J 2 bases short, with 18 bases between. The CDR3 totals 16 residues. Here the CDR3 DNA reads TGTGCCAGCAGCTCCCGTGACGGACTAAGAACCTACGAGCAGTACTTC. This codes for CASSSRDGLRTYEQYF.

The chain employs TRBV11-2 and TRBJ2-2; D is perhaps TRBD2 (5 bases). CDR3 length equals 15 residues. Germline loops: CDR1 SGHAT, CDR2 FQNNGV. Deletions cut 5 bases from V and 4 bases from J, with 14 bases between. The DNA for the CDR3 is TGTGCCAGCAGCCTAGCCTACTACCCCACCGGGGAGCTGTTTTTT. Protein: CASSLAYYPTGELFF.

The rearrangement uses TRBV4-2 and TRBJ1-5; TRBD1 agrees at 9 bases. Germline V gene lookup returns CDR1 LGHNA and CDR2 YNFKEQ. The trim removed 0 bases at V and 6 bases at J, leaving 12 bases unmatched. The CDR3 runs 18 residues. The CDR3 DNA reads TGTGCCAGCAGCCAAGAAACCTTTAGGACAGGGGTTTTTCAGCCCCAGCATTTT. This codes for CASSQETFRTGVFQPQHF.

This rearrangement joins TRBV5-1 to TRBJ1-3; D is possibly TRBD1 (5 bases). The length of the CDR3 is 15 residues. Germline V lookup: CDR1 SGHRS, CDR2 YFSETQ. Trimming left V 0 bases short and J 0 bases short, with 7 bases between. For the CDR3, the DNA is TGCGCCAGCAGCTTGGAGGGGAACTCTGGAAACACCATATATTTT. Its protein product is CASSLEGNSGNTIYF.

The chain uses TRBV27 and TRBJ2-1; TRBD2 matches 8 bases. V gave up 6 bases and J gave up 1 base; unmatched junction bases: 5. The germline CDR1 and CDR2 sequences are MNHEY and SMNVEV (reference sequence). CDR3 length: 15 amino acids. The CDR3 is CASSVAGRSYNEQFF. CDR3 sequence (DNA): TGTGCCAGCAGCGTAGCGGGAAGATCCTACAATGAGCAGTTCTTC.

This clone has just a few counts. The chain carries TRBV6-2 or TRBV6-3 and TRBJ1-5, with D hard to call. The CDR3 covers 13 residues. In germline, CDR1 is MNHEY, CDR2 SVGEGT. V was shortened by 4 bases and J by 4 bases, with 8 bases between the two germline ends. The CDR3 is CASSSNRNQPQHF. Here the CDR3 DNA reads TGTGCCAGCAGTTCCAATAGAAATCAGCCCCAGCATTTT.

This clone was seen once. The chain links TRBV10-1 to TRBJ2-3; TRBD2 aligns across 8 bases. V was clipped by 11 bases and J by 3 bases; unmatched bases: 7. The CDR3 loop spans 13 amino acids. Germline lookup yields CDR1 WNHNN and CDR2 SYGVQD (reference sequence). This CDR3 reads CAPYRGGTDTQYF. The CDR3 DNA reads as TGCGCCCCCTACCGGGGGGGAACAGATACGCAGTATTTT.

The rearrangement links TRBV7-9 to TRBJ2-7; D remains ambiguous. The CDR3 runs to 14 residues. CDR1 SEHNR and CDR2 FQNEAQ come from the germline V gene (reference sequence). The germline V and J ends were trimmed by 6 bases and 1 base, with 13 bases remaining between them. The DNA for the CDR3 is TGTGCCAGCAGTTTCGGCCGACATTCCTACGAGCAGTACTTC. Its translation: CASSFGRHSYEQYF.

V usage is TRBV19 and J usage is TRBJ2-5; 7 nucleotides line up with TRBD1. Germline values: CDR1 LNHDA, CDR2 SQIVND (reference sequence). This CDR3 contains 15 residues. Trimming cost V 4 bases and J 2 bases; bases outside gene matches: 7. CDR3 sequence reads: CASSTLNRGQETQYF. Written as DNA, the CDR3 is TGTGCCAGTAGTACCCTTAACAGGGGACAAGAGACCCAGTACTTC.

The chain links TRBV18 to TRBJ1-1; no firm D call. V was cut by 4 bases and J by 3 bases, with 9 bases left in between. The CDR3 consists of 13 residues. Germline lookup yields CDR1 KGHSH and CDR2 LQKENI. The DNA for the CDR3 is TGTGCCAGCTCACAAGACTGGGACACTGAAGCTTTCTTT. Translated, it gives CASSQDWDTEAFF.

The V and J genes are TRBV30 and TRBJ1-6; D may be TRBD1 (5 bases). Germline-derived CDR1 and CDR2 are GTSNPN and SVGIG (reference sequence). Trimming cost V 3 bases and J 5 bases, with 20 bases left between them. This CDR3 region has 17 residues. CDR3 nucleotides: TGTGCCTGGAGCGACTCACTCTCGACAGCCAATAATTCACCCCTCCACTTT. Amino acid sequence: CAWSDSLSTANNSPLHF.

The sample holds one count of this clone. CDR3 nucleotide sequence: TGTGCCACCAGCGGTACAGGGAATTTCGGCTATGGCTACACCTTC. As protein: CATSGTGNFGYGYTF. The gene calls are TRBV15 and TRBJ1-2; perhaps TRBD1 as D (6 bases). V was trimmed by 5 bases and J by 4 bases, leaving 17 bases between them. The CDR3 totals 15 residues. The germline CDR1 and CDR2 sequences are LNHNV and YYDKDF (reference sequence).

The chain combines TRBV20-1 with TRBJ2-3; D is undetermined. The V end was cut by 3 bases, the J end by 0 bases, with 10 bases between. CDR3 length equals 14 residues. Germline-derived CDR1 and CDR2 are DFQATT and SNEGSKA (reference sequence). Here the CDR3 reads CSASVPPSTDTQYF. The CDR3 bases are TGCAGTGCTAGTGTCCCCCCTAGCACAGATACGCAGTATTTT.

The chain links TRBV5-8 to TRBJ2-4; D perhaps matches TRBD2 (5 bases). The V gene's germline CDR1 is SGHTS and CDR2 YDEGEE. The CDR3 is 17 residues long. The V end lost 1 base, the J end lost 8 bases, and 22 bases lay between the germline ends. The CDR3 DNA reads as TGTGCCAGCAGCTTGTATGACGGGATAACCAAAAATGACATTCAGTACTTC. Its protein product is CASSLYDGITKNDIQYF.

The chain has TRBV7-9 and TRBJ2-3, with 8 bases that match TRBD2. Germline CDR1 reads SEHNR; CDR2 reads FQNEAQ (reference sequence). The CDR3 is made up of 14 amino acids. V dropped 5 bases and J dropped 5; count of bases not matched to a gene: 6. The CDR3 DNA is TGTGCCAGCAGCCAGGACGGGAGGGGAGATACGCAGTATTTT. Encoded protein: CASSQDGRGDTQYF.

This chain joins TRBV4-3 and TRBJ2-7, with TRBD2 matching over 7 bases. This CDR3 comprises 18 residues. In germline, CDR1 is LGHNA, CDR2 YSLEER. The V segment lost 0 bases and the J segment 2 bases; nucleotides outside the gene matches: 13. CDR3 bases: TGCGCCAGCAGCCAAGATTGGGCCAAGGGACTACCCGCCTACGAGCAGTACTTC. Protein sequence: CASSQDWAKGLPAYEQYF.

This clone was seen once. The V call is TRBV7-3, the J call TRBJ2-3; TRBD1 aligns across 8 bases. Germline V lookup: CDR1 SGHTA, CDR2 FQGTGA. The CDR3 contains 14 residues. J gave up 8 bases and V 5 bases, and 9 bases lay outside the gene matches. The CDR3 DNA is TGTGCCAGCAGCGTGACAGGGGCCGTGGGTACGCAGTATTTT. This gives the protein CASSVTGAVGTQYF.

The chain links TRBV3-1 (or the pseudogene TRBV3-2) to TRBJ2-2; D is perhaps TRBD1 (6 bases). CDR3 length: 14 residues. Germline V gene data show CDR1 as LGHDT and CDR2 as YNNKEL (reference sequence). V lost 3 bases, J lost 6 bases, and 11 bases lay in between. CDR3 nucleotide sequence: TGTGCCAGCAGCCAGCAATACAGGGCCGGGGAGCTGTTTTTT. Residues: CASSQQYRAGELFF.